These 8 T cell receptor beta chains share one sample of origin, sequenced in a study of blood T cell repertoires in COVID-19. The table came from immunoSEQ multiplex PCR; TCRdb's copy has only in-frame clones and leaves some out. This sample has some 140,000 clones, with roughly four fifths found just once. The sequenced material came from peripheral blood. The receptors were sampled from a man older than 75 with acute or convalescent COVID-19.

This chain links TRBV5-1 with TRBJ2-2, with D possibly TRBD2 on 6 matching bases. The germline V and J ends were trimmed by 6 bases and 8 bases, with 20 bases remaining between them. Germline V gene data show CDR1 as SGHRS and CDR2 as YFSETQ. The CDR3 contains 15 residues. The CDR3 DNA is TGCGCCAGCACCTCGACTAGTATCGGTTTGGGGGAGCTGTTTTTT. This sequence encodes CASTSTSIGLGELFF.

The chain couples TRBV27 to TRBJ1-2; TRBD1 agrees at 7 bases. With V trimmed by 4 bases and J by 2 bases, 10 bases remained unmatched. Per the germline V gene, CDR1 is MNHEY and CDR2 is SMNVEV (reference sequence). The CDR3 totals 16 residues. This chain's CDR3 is CASSSLLTGQNYGYTF. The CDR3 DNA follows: TGTGCCAGCAGTTCACTTCTTACGGGACAGAACTATGGCTACACCTTC.

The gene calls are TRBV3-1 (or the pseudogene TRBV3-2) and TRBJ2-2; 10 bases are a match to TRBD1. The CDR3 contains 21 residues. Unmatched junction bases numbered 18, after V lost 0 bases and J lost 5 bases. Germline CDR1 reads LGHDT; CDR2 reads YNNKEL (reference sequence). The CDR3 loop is CASSQDNGRQGALFITGELFF. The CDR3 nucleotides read TGTGCCAGCAGCCAAGATAATGGGAGACAGGGGGCGCTTTTTATAACCGGGGAGCTGTTTTTT.

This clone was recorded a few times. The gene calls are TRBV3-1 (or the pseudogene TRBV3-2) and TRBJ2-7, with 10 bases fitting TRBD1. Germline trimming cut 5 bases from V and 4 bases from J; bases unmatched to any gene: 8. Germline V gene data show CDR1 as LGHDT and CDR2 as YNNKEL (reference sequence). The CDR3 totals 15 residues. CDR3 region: CASSARDRGIYEQYF. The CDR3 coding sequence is TGTGCCAGCAGCGCCCGGGACAGGGGAATTTACGAGCAGTACTTC.

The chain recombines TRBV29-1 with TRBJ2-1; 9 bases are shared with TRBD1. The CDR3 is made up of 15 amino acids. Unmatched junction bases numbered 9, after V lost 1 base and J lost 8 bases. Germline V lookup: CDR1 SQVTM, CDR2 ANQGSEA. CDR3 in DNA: TGCAGCGTTGAAGGGGGGGGACAGGGCGGTGATGAGCAGTTCTTC. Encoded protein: CSVEGGGQGGDEQFF.

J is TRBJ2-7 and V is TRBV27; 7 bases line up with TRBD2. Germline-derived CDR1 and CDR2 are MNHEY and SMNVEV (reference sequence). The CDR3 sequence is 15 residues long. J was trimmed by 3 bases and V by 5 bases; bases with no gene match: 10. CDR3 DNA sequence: TGTGCCAGCAGTCTCAAAAGCGGGGCGCTCTACGAGCAGTACTTC. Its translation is CASSLKSGALYEQYF.

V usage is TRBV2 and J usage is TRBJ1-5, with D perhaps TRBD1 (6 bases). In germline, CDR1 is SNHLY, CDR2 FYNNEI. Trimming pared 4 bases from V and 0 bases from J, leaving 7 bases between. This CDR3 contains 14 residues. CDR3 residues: CASSVQGSNQPQHF. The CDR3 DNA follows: TGTGCCAGCAGTGTACAGGGTAGCAATCAGCCCCAGCATTTT.

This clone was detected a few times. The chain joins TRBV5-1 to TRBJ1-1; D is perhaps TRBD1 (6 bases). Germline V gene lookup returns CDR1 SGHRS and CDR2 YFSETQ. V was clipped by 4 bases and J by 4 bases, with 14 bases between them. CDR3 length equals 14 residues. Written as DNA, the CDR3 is TGCGCCAGCAGCCGAACTACAGGGTCCACTGAAGCTTTCTTT. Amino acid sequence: CASSRTTGSTEAFF.